This T cell receptor beta chain was identified during a study of blood T cells in healthy people across ages. On the study more broadly: Template switching recovered approximately one barcoded beta molecule for every two T cells.

A second PCR of roughly 6 to 12 cycles used a sample-barcoded 5' primer and a J-beta primer mix. Every molecule of cDNA carried a tag from a template-switch adaptor with 12 random nucleotides. Each CDR3 protein gets one entry after TCRdb re-called the 5' RACE reads with MiXCR. The sample consists of 650,000 to 800,000 distinct CDR3 sequences, about 42% of them appearing once. V dropped 6 bases and J dropped 3 bases, with 5 bases sitting between them. This CDR3 has 11 amino acids. Per germline, CDR1 KGHDR and CDR2 SFDVKD. Study results and caveats: Underestimates were what the diversity estimates from one million T cells were considered to be. Older individuals had lower TCR beta diversity per million T cells (the decline was roughly linear).

This clonotype was picked up a small number of times. Its antigen is unknown. The clonotype originates from a man between 60 and 75 years old in good health. Material for sequencing was blood. The chain links TRBV24-1 to TRBJ2-7; D call uncertain. The CDR3 nucleotides read TGTGCCACCAGTAACGGCTACGAGCAGTACTTC. Amino acid sequence: CATSNGYEQYF.